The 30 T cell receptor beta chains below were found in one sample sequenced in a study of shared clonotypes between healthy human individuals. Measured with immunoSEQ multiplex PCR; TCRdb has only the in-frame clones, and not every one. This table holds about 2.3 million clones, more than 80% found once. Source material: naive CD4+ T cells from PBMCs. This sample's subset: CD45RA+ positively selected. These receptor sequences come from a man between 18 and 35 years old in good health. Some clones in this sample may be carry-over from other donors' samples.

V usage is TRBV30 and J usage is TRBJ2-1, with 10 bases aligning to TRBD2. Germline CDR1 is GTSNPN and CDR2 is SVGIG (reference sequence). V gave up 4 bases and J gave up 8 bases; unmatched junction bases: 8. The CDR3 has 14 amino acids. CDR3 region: CAWMSGRAPDEQFF. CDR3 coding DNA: TGTGCCTGGATGAGCGGGAGGGCCCCGGATGAGCAGTTCTTC.

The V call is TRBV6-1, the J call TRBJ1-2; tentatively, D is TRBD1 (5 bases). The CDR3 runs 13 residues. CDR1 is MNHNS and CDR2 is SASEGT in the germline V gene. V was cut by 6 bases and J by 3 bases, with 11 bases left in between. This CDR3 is CASRQQVYYGYTF. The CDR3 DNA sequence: TGTGCCAGCAGACAACAGGTTTACTATGGCTACACCTTC.

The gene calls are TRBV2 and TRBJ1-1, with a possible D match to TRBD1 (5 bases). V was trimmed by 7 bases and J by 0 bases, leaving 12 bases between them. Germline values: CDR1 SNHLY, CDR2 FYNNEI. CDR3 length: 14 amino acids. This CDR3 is CASKLDIMNTEAFF. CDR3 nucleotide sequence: TGTGCCAGCAAACTGGACATTATGAACACTGAAGCTTTCTTT.

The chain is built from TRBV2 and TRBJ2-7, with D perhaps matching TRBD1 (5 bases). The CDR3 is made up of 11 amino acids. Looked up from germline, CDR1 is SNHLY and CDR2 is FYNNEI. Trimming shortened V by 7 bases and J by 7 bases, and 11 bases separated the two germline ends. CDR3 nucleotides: TGTGCCAGCACGACGGACATTGAGCAGTACTTC. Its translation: CASTTDIEQYF.

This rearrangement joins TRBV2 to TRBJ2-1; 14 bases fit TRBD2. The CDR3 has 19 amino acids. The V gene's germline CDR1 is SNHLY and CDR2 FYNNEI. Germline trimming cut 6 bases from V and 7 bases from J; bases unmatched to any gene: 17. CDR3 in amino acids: CASRSPGLAGVRGSNEQFF. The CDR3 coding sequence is TGTGCCAGCAGGTCGCCGGGACTAGCGGGAGTCCGGGGTAGTAATGAGCAGTTCTTC.

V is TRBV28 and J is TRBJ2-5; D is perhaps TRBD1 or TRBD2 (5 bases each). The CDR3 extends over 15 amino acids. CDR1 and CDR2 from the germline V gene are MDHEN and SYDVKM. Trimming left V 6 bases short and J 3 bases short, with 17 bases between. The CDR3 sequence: CASRGPGLGEETQYF. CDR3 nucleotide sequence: TGTGCCAGCAGGGGCCCAGGGCTGGGGGAAGAGACCCAGTACTTC.

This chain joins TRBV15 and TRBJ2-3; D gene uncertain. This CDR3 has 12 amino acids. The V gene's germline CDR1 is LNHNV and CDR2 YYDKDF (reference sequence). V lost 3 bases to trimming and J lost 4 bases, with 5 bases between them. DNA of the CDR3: TGTGCCACCAGCAGGTGGGCAGATACGCAGTATTTT. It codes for CATSRWADTQYF.

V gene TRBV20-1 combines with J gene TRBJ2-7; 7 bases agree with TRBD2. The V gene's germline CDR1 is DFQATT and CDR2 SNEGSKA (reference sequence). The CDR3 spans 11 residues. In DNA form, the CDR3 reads TGCAAGGGAGGGAGAGACTTGGAGCAGTACTTC. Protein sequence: CKGGRDLEQYF.

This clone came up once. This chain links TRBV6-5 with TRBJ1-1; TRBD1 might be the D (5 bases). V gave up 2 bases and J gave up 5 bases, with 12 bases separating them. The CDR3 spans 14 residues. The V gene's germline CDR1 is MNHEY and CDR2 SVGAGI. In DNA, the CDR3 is TGTGCCAGCAGTTACCGACAGCCGGGTACTGAAGCTTTCTTT. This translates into CASSYRQPGTEAFF.

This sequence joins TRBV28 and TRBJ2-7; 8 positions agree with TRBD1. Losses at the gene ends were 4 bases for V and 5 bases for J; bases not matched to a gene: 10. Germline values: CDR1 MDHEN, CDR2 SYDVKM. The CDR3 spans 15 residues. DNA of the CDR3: TGTGCCAGCAGTTCTCCCGGGACAGGATCCAACGAGCAGTACTTC. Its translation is CASSSPGTGSNEQYF.

The CDR3 region is CASSLTTGPNIQYF. The CDR3 DNA follows: TGTGCCAGCAGCTTGACAACAGGGCCAAACATTCAGTACTTC. This sequence joins TRBV7-9 and TRBJ2-4; tentative D call: TRBD1 (6 bases). V lost 3 bases and J 6 bases, leaving 12 bases between the germline ends. The germline V gene encodes CDR1 SEHNR and CDR2 FQNEAQ (reference sequence). This CDR3 region has 14 residues.

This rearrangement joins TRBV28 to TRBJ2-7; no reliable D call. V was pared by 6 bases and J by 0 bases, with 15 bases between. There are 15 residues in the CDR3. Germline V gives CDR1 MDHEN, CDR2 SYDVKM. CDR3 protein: CASSAIGSISYEQYF. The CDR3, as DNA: TGTGCCAGCAGCGCGATTGGGTCCATCTCCTACGAGCAGTACTTC. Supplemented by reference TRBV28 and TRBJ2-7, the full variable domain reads DVKVTQSSRYLVKRTGEKVFLECVQDMDHENMFWYRQDPGLGLRLIYFSYDVKMKEKGDIPEGYSVSREKKERFSLILESASTNQTSMYLCASSAIGSISYEQYFGPGTRLTVT.

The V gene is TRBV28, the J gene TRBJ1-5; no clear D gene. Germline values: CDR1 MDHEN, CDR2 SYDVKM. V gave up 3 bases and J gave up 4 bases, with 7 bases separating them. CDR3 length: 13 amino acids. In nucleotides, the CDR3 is TGTGCCAGCAGTTTCCGGGTAAATCAGCCCCAGCATTTT. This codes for CASSFRVNQPQHF.

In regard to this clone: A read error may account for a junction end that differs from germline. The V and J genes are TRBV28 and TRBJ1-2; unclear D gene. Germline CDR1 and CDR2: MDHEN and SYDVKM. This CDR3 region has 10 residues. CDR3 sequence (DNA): TGTGCAAGCAAGGCCGGCGGCTACACCTTC. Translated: CASKAGGYTF.

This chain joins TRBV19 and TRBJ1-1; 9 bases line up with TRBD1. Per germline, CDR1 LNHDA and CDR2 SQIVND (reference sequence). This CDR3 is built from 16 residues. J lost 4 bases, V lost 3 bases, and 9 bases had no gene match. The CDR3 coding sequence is TGTGCCAGTAGTATTGGGGACAGGGCAGGTGTCACTGAAGCTTTCTTT. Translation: CASSIGDRAGVTEAFF.

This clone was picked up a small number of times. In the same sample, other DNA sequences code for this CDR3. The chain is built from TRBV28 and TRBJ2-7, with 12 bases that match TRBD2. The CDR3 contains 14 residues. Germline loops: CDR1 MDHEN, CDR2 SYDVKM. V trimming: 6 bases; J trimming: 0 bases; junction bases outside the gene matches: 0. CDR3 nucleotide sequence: TGTGCCAGCAGGACTAGCGGGAGCTCCTACGAGCAGTACTTC. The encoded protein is CASRTSGSSYEQYF.

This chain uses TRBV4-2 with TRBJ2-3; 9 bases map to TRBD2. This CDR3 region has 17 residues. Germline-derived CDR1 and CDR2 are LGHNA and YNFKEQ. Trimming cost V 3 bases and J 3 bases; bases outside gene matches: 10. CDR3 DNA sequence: TGTGCCAGCAGCCAGCCTAGCGGGACGGTACGGACAGATACGCAGTATTTT. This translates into CASSQPSGTVRTDTQYF.

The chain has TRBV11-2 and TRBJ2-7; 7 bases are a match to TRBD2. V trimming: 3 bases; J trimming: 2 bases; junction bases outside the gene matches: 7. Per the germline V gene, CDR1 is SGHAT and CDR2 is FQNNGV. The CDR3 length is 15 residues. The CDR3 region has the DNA TGTGCCAGCAGCTTGCTGTCTAGCGGAGCCTACGAGCAGTACTTC. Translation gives CASSLLSSGAYEQYF.

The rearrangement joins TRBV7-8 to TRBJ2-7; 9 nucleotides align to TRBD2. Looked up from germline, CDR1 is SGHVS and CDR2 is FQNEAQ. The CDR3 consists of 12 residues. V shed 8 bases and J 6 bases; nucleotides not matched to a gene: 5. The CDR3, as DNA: TGTGCCAGCCGCGGGAGGGCAGGCGAGCAGTACTTC. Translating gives CASRGRAGEQYF.

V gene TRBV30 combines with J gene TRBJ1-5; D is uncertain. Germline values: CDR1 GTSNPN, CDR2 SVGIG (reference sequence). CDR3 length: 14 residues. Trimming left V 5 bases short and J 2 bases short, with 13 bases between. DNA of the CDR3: TGTGCCTGGGAGCGGCGGGGTGGCAATCAGCCCCAGCATTTT. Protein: CAWERRGGNQPQHF.

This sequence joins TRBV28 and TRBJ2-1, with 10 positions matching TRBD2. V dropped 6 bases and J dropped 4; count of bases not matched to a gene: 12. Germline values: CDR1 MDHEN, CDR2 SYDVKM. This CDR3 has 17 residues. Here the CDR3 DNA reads TGTGCCAGCAGGCAAACCCCTAGCGGGAGTTTGTACAATGAGCAGTTCTTC. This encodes CASRQTPSGSLYNEQFF.

DNA of the CDR3: TGTGCCAGCAGCCCAGCGCCCGCTAGCGGGAGCTCTCATGAGCAGTTCTTC. Amino acid sequence: CASSPAPASGSSHEQFF. The chain joins TRBV7-3 to TRBJ2-1, with 10 bases aligning to TRBD2. V was clipped by 5 bases and J by 8 bases; unmatched bases: 15. Germline assignment: CDR1 SGHTA and CDR2 FQGTGA. There are 17 residues in the CDR3.

The CDR3 reads CASSTGTLNQPQHF. The CDR3 nucleotides read TGTGCCAGCAGCACCGGGACACTTAATCAGCCCCAGCATTTT. This chain uses TRBV9 with TRBJ1-5; D perhaps matches TRBD1 (6 bases). This CDR3 has 14 amino acids. CDR1 and CDR2 (germline): SGDLS, YYNGEE. V lost 4 bases to trimming and J lost 4 bases, with 12 bases between them. The full variable domain, completed using reference TRBV9 and TRBJ1-5, is DSGVTQTPKHLITATGQRVTLRCSPRSGDLSVYWYQQSLDQGLQFLIQYYNGEERAKGNILERFSAQQFPDLHSELNLSSLELGDSALYFCASSTGTLNQPQHFGDGTRLSIL.

CDR3 coding DNA: TGTGCCAGTAGTTCGAGACAGGGGATAGCCGGGGAGCTGTTTTTT. Translated, it gives CASSSRQGIAGELFF. This sequence joins TRBV19 and TRBJ2-2, with 8 bases that match TRBD1. The CDR3 has 15 amino acids. Trimming at V came to 5 bases and at J to 6 bases, leaving 8 bases not matched to a gene. Germline V CDR1 and CDR2: LNHDA, SQIVND (reference sequence).

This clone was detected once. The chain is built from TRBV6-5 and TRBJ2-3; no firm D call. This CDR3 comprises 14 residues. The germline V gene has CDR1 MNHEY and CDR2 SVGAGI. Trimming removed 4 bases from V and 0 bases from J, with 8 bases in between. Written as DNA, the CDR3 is TGTGCCAGCAGTTCTCCAGGTAGCACAGATACGCAGTATTTT. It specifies CASSSPGSTDTQYF.

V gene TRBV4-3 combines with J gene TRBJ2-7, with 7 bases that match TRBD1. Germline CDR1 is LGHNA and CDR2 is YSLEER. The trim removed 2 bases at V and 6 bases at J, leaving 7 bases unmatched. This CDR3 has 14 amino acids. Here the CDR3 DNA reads TGCGCCAGCAGCCAAAACAGGGGTTGGGGCGAGCAGTACTTC. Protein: CASSQNRGWGEQYF.

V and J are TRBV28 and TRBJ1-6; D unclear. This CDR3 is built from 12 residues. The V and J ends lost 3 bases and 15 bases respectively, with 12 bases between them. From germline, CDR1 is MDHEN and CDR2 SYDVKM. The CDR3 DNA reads TGTGCCAGCAGTTTTTTGCTCGGGGTCCTCCACTTT. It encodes CASSFLLGVLHF.

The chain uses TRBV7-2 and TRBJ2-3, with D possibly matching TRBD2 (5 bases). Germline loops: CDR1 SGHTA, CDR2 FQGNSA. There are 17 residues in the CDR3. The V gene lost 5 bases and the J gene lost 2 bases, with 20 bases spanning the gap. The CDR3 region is CASSTLITAVPTDTQYF. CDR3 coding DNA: TGTGCCAGCAGCACACTAATTACAGCGGTGCCCACAGATACGCAGTATTTT.

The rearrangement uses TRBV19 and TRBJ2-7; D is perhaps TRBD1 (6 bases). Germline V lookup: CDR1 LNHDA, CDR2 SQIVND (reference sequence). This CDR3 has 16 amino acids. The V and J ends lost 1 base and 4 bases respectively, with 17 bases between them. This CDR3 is CASSIGRTGLGYEQYF. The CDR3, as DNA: TGTGCCAGTAGTATAGGCCGTACAGGGCTGGGATACGAGCAGTACTTC.

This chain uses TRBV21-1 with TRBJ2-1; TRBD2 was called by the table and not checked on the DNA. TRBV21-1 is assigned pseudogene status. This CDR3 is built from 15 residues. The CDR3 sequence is CASTDGLAQYNEQFF. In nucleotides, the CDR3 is TGTGCCAGCACCGATGGACTAGCGCAATACAATGAGCAGTTCTTC.